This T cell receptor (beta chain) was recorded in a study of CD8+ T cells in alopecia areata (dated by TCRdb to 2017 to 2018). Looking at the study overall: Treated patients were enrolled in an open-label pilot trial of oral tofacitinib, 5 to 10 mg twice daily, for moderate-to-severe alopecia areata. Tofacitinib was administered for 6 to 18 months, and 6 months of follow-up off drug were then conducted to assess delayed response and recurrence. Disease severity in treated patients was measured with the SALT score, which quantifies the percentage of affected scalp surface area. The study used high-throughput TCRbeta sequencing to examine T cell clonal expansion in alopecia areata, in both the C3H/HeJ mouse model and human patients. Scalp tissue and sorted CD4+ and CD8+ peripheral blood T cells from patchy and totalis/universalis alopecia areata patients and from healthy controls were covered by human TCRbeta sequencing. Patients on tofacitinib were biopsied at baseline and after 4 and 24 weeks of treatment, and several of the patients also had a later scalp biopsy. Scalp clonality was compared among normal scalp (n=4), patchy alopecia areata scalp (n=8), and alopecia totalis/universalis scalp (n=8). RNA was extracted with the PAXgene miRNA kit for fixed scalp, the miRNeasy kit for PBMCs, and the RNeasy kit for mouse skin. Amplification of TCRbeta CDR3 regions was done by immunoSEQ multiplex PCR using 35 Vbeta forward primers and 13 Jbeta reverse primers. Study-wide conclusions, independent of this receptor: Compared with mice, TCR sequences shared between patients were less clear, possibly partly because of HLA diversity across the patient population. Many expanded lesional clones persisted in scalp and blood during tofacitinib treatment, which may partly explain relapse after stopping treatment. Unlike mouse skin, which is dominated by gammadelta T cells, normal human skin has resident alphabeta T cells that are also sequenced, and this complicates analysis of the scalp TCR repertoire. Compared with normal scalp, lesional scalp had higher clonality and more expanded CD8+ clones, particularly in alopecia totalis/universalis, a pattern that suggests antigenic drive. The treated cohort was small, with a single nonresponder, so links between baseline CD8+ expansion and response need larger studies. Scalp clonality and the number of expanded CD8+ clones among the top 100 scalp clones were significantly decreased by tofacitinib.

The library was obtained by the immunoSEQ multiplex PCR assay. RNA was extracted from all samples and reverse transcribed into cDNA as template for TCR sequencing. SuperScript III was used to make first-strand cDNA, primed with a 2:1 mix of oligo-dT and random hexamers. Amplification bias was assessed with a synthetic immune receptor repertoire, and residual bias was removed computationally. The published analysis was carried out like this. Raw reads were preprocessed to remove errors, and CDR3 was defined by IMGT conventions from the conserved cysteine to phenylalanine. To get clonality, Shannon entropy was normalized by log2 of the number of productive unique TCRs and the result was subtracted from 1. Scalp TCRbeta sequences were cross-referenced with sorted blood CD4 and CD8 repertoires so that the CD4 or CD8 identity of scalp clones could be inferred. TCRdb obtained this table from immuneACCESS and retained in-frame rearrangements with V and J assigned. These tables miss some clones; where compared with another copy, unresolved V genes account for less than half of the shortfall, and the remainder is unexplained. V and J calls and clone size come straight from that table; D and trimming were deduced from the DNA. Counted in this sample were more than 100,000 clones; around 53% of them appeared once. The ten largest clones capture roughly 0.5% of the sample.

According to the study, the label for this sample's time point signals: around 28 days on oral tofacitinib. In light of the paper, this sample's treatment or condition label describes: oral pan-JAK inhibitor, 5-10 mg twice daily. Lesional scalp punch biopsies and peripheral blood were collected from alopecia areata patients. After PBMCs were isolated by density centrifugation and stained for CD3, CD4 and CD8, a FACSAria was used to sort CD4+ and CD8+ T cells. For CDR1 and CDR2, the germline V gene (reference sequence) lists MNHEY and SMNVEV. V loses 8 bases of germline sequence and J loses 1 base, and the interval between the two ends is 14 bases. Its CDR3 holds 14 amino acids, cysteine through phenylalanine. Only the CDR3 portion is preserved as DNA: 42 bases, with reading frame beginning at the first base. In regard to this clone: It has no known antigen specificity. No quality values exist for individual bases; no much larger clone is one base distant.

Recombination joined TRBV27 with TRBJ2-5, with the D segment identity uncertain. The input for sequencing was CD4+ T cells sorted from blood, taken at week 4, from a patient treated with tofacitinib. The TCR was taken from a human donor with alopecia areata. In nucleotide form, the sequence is TGTGCCAGCTCCTCCGGGCCCAGCCAAGAGACCCAGTACTTC. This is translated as CASSSGPSQETQYF.